The 3 T cell receptor beta chains listed next were all sequenced from one sample in a study of T cells in localized non-small cell lung cancer. Data came from immunoSEQ multiplex PCR; TCRdb stores just in-frame clones and leaves some out. The sample has 30,000 to 40,000 clones; 86% are singletons. This specimen consisted of peripheral blood mononuclear cells, obtained before any cancer treatment. The source is an older male donor with stage II lung adenocarcinoma.

DNA for the CDR3: TGTGCCAGTAGTCTTACCACTAACTATGGCTACACCTTC. Translated: CASSLTTNYGYTF. The rearrangement links TRBV19 to TRBJ1-2; D not certain. Trimming took off 5 bases at V and 0 bases at J, with 7 bases between the two ends. The CDR3 extends over 13 amino acids. Germline V gives CDR1 LNHDA, CDR2 SQIVND (reference sequence).

The chain carries TRBV6-5 and TRBJ1-1, with 10 positions matching TRBD1. Per germline, CDR1 MNHEY and CDR2 SVGAGI. This CDR3 spans 13 amino acids. The junction had 6 bases not matched to a gene; V was cut back by 5 bases and J by 9 bases. The CDR3 coding sequence is TGTGCCAGCAGTCGACAGGGGGCGCCGAAAGCTTTCTTT. It codes for CASSRQGAPKAFF.

The J gene is TRBJ2-3, the V gene TRBV10-1; D is perhaps TRBD1 (5 bases). The CDR3 sequence is 15 residues long. Germline V gene sequence: CDR1 WNHNN, CDR2 SYGVQD (reference sequence). V was shortened by 0 bases and J by 2 bases, with 9 bases between the two germline ends. Written as DNA, the CDR3 is TGCGCCAGCAGTGAGTCAACGACAGTCACAGATACGCAGTATTTT. Translated: CASSESTTVTDTQYF.